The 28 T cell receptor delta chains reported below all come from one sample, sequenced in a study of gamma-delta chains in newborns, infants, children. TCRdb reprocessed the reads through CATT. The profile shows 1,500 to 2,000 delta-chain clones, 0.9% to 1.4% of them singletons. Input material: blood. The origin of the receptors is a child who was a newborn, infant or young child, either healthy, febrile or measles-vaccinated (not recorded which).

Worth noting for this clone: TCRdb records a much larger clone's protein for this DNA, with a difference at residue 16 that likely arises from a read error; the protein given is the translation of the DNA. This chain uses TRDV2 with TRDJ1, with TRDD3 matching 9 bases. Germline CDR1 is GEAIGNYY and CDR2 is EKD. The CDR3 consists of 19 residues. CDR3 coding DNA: TGTGCCTGTGACACCGTCGACTGGGGGAGCCCAAGACAAGAGGATAACCTCATCTTT. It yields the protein CACDTVDWGSPRQEDNLIF.

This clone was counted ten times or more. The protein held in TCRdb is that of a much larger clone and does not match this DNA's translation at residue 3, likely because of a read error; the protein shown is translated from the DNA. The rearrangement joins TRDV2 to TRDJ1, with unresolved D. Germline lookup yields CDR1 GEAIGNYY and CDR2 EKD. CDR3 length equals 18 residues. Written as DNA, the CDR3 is TGTGCCCGTGACCCCGTGGGCAGTTCGGAAGGGAACACCGATAAACTCATCTTT. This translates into CARDPVGSSEGNTDKLIF.

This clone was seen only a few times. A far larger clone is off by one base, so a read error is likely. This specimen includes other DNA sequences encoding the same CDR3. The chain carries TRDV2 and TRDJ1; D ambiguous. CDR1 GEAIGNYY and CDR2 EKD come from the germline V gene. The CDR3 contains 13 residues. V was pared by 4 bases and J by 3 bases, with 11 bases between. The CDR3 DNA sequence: TGTGCCTGTGATCGGTTAGGCTCCGATAAACTCATCTTT. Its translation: CACDRLGSDKLIF.

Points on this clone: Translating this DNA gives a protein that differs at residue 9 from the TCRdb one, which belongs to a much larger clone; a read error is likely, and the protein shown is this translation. CDR3 sequence: CACDILGDIAWDTRQMFF. Here the CDR3 DNA reads TGTGCCTGTGACATACTGGGGGATATAGCTTGGGACACCCGACAGATGTTTTTC. The rearrangement joins TRDV2 to TRDJ3, with TRDD3 matching over 11 bases. V was pared by 2 bases and J by 4 bases, with 6 bases of the junction left unmatched. Germline lookup yields CDR1 GEAIGNYY and CDR2 EKD. This CDR3 comprises 18 residues.

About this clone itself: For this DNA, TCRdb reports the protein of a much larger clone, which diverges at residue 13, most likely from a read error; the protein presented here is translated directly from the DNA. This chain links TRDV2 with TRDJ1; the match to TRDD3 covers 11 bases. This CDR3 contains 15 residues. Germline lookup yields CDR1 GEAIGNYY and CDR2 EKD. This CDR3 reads CACDGLGDNTDKPIF. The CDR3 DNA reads TGTGCCTGTGATGGACTGGGGGATAACACCGATAAACCCATCTTT.

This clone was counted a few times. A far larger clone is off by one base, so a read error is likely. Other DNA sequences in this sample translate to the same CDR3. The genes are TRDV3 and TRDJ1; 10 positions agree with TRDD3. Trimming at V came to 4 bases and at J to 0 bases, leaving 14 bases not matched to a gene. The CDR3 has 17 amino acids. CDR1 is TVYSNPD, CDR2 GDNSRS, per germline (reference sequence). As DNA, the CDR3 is TGTGCCTCCATATACTGGGGGATTCGCTCGAACACCGATAAACTCATCTTT. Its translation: CASIYWGIRSNTDKLIF. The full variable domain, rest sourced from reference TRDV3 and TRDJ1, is CDKVTQSSPDQTVASGSEVVLLCTYDTVYSNPDLFWYRIRPDYSFQFVFYGDNSRSEGADFTQGRFSVKHILTQKAFHLVISPVRTEDSATYYCASIYWGIRSNTDKLIFGKGTRVTVEP.

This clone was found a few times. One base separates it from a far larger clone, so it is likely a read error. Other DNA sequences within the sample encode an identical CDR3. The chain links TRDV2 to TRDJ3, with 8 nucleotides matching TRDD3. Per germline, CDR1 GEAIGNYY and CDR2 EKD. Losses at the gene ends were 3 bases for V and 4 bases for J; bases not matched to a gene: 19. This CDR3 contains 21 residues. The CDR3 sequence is CACDSITGGYETDWDTRQMFF. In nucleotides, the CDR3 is TGTGCCTGTGACTCCATTACTGGGGGGTACGAAACGGATTGGGACACCCGACAGATGTTTTTC.

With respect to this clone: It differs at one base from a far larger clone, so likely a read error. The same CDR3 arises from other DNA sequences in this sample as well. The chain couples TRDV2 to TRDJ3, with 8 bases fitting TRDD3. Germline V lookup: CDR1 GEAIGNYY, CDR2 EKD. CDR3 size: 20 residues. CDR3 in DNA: TGTGCCTGTGACACCCTCTTACTGGGGGCTAGCTCCTGGGACACCCGACAGATGTTCTTC. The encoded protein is CACDTLLLGASSWDTRQMFF.

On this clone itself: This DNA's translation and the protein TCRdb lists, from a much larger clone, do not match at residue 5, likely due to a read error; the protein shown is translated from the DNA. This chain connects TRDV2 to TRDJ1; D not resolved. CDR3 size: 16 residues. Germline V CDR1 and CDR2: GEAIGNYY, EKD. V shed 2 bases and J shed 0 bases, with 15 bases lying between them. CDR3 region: CACDKVSRTDTDKLIF. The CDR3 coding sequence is TGTGCCTGTGACAAAGTTAGCCGGACGGACACCGATAAACTCATCTTT.

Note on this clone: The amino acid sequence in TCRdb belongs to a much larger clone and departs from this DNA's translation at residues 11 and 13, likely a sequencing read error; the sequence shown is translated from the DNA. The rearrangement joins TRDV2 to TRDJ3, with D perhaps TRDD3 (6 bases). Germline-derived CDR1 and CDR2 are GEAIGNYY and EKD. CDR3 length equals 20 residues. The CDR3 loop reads CACDTGWGQPGSCDTRQMFF. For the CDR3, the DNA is TGTGCCTGTGACACCGGCTGGGGCCAACCTGGCTCCTGTGACACCCGACAGATGTTTTTC.

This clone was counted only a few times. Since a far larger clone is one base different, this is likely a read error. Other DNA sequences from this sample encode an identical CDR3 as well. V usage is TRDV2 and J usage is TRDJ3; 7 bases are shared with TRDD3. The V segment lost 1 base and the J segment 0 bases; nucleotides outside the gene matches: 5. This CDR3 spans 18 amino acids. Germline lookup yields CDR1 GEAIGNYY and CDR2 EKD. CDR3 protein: CACDTYWGSSWDTRQMFF. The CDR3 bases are TGTGCCTGTGACACGTACTGGGGAAGCTCCTGGGACACCCGACAGATGTTTTTC.

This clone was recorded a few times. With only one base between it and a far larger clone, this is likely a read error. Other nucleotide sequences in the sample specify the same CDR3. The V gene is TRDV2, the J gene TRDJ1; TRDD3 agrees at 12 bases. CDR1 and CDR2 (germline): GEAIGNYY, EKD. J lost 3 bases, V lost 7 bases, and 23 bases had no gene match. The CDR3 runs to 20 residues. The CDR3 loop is CACDHVGPTGGYSIPDKLIF. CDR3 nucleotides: TGTGCCTGCGACCACGTCGGGCCTACTGGGGGATACTCAATACCCGATAAACTCATCTTT.

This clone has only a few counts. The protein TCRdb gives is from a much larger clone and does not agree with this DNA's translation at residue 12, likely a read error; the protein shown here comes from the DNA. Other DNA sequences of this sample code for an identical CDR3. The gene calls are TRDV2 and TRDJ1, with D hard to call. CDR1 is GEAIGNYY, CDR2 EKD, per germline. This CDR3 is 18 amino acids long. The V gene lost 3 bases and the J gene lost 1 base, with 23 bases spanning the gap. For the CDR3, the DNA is TGTGCCTGTGACCCCGTGGGCAGTTCGGAAGGGAGCACCGATAAACTCATCTTT. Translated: CACDPVGSSEGSTDKLIF.

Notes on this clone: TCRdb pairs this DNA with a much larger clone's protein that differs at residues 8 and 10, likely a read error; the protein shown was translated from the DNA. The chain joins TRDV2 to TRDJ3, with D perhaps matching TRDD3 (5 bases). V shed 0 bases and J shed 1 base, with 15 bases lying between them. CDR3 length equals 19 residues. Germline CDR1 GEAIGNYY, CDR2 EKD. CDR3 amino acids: CACDTAGASVSWDTRQMFF. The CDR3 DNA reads TGTGCCTGTGACACCGCGGGGGCTAGTGTGTCCTGGGACACCCGACAGATGTTTTTC.

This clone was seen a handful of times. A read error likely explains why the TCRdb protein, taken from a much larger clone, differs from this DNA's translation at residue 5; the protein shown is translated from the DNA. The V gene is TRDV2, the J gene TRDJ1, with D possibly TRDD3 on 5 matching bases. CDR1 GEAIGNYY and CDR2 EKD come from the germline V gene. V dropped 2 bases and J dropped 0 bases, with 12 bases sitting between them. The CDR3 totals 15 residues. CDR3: CACDILGPNTDKLIF. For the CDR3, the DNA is TGTGCCTGTGACATTCTGGGCCCGAACACCGATAAACTCATCTTT.

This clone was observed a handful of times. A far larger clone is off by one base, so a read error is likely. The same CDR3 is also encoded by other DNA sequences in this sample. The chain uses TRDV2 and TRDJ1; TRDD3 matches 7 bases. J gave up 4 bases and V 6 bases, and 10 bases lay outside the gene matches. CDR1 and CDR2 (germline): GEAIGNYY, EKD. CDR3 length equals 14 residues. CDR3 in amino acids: CACFLVGEIDKLIF. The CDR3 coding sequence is TGTGCCTGTTTCTTGGTGGGGGAGATCGATAAACTCATCTTT.

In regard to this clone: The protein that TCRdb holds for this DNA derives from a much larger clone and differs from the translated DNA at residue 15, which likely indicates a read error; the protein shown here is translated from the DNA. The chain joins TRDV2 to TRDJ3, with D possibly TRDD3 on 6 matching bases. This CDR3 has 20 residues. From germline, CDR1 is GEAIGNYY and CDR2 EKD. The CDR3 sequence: CACDTIASGISSWDARQMFF. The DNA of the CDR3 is TGTGCCTGTGACACCATAGCCTCGGGGATCAGCTCCTGGGACGCCCGACAGATGTTTTTC.

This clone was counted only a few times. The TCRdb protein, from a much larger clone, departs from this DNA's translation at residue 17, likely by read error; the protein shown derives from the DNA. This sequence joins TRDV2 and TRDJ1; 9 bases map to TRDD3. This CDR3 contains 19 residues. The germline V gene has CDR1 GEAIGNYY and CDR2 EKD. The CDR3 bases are TGTGCCTGTGACACCGTCGACTGGGGGAGCCCAAGACAAGAGGATAAACGCATCTTT. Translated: CACDTVDWGSPRQEDKRIF.

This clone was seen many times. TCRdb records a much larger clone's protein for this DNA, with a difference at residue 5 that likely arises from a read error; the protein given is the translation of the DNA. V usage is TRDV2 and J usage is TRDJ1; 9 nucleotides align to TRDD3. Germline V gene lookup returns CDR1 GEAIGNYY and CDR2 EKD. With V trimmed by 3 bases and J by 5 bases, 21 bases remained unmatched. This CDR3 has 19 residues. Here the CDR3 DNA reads TGTGCCTGTGACGCCGTCGACTGGGGGAGCCCAAGACAAGAGGATAAACTCATCTTT. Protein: CACDAVDWGSPRQEDKLIF.

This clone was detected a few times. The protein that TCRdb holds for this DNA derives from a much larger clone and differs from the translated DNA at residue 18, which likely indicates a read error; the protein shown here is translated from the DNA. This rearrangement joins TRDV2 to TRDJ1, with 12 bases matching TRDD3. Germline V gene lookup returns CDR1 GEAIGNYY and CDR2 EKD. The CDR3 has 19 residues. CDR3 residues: CACDTLLGDTRGNADKLTF. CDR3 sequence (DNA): TGTGCCTGTGACACTCTGCTGGGGGATACGAGGGGCAACGCCGATAAACTCACCTTT.

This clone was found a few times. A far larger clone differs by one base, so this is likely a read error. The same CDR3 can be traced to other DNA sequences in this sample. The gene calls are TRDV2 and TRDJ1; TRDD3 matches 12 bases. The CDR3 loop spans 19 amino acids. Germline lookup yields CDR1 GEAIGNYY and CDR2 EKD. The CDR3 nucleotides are TGTGCCTGCGACACTCTGCTGGGGGATACGAGGGGCAACGCCGATAAACTCATCTTT. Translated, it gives CACDTLLGDTRGNADKLIF.

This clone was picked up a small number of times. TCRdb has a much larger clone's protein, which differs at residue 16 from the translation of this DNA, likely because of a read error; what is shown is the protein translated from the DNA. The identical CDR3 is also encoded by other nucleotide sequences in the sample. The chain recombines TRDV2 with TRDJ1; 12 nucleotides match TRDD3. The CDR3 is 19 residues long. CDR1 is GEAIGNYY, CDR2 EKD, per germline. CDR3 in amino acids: CACDTLLGDTRGNADNLIF. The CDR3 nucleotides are TGTGCCTGTGACACTCTGCTGGGGGATACGAGGGGCAACGCCGATAATCTCATCTTT.

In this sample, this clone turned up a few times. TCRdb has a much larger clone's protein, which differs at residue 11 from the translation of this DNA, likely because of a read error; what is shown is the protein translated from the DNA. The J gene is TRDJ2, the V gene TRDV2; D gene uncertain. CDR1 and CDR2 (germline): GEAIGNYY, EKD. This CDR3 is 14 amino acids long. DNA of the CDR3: TGTGCCTGTGGCACTCCCTCCCGGGCAGCACATCTCTTCTTT. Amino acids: CACGTPSRAAHLFF.

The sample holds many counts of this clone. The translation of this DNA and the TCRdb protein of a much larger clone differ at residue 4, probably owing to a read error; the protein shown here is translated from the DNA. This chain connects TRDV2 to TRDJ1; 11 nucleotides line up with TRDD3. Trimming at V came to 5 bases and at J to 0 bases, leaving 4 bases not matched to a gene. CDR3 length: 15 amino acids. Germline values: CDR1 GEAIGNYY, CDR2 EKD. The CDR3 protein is CACGGLGDNTDKLIF. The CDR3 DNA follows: TGTGCCTGTGGTGGACTGGGGGATAACACCGATAAACTCATCTTT.

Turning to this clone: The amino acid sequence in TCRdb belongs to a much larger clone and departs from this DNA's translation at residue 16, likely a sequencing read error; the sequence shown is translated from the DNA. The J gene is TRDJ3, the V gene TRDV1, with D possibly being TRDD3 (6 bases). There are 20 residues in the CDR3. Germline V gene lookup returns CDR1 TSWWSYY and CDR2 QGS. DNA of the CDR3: TGTGCTCTTGGGGACGACGGGGGTTGGGGATCCTCCTGGGACACCCAACAGATGTTTTTC. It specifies CALGDDGGWGSSWDTQQMFF.

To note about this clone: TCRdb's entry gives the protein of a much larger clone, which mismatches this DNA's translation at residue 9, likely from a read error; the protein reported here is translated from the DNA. The CDR3 reads CACDTIASEISSWDTRQMFF. In DNA form, the CDR3 reads TGTGCCTGTGACACCATAGCCTCGGAGATCAGCTCCTGGGACACCCGACAGATGTTTTTC. The V gene is TRDV2, the J gene TRDJ3; no firm D call. The CDR3 has 20 amino acids. CDR1 and CDR2 from the germline V gene are GEAIGNYY and EKD. V was cut by 0 bases and J by 0 bases, with 17 bases left in between.

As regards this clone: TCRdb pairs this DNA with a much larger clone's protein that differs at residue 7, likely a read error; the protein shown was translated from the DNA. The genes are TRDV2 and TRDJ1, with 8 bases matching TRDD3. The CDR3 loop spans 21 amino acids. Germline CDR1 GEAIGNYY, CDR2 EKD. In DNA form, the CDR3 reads TGTGCCTGTGACACCGTGCCCCCCCCGGCGGGGGATAAAAGGGACACCGACAAACTCATCTTT. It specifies CACDTVPPPAGDKRDTDKLIF.

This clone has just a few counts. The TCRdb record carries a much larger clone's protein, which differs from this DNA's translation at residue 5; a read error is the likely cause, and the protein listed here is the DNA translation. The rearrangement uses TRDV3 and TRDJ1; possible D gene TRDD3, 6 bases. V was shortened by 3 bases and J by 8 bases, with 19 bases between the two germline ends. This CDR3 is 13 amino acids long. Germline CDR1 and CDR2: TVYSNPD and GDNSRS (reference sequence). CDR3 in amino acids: CALANLLGLKLIF. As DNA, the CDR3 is TGTGCCTTGGCAAACTTACTGGGCCTGAAACTCATCTTT.